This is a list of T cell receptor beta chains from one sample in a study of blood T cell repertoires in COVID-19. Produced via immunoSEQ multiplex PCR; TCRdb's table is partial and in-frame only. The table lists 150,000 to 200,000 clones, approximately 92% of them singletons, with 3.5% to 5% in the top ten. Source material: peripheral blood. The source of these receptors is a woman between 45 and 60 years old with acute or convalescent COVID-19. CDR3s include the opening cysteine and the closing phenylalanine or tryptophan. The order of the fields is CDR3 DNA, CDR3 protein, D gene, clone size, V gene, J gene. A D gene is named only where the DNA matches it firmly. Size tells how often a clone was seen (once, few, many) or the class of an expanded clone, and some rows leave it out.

TGTGCCAGCAGGCGGAGAGCCGGGACTAGCGCCTCCTACGAGCAGTACTTC	CASRRRAGTSASYEQYF	TRBD2	-	TRBV27	TRBJ2-7
TGTGCCAGCAGCGTCGGAGGGTCTGGGGCCAACGTCCTGACTTTC	CASSVGGSGANVLTF	-	-	TRBV27	TRBJ2-6
TGCAGTGCTAGTAGGGGACAGAGTTCTGGGCAGCCCCAGCATTTT	CSASRGQSSGQPQHF	TRBD1	-	TRBV20-1	TRBJ1-5
TGTGCCACCAGTGATTCCGGGACATTGTACGAGCAGTACTTC	CATSDSGTLYEQYF	-	-	TRBV24-1	TRBJ2-7
TGCGCCAGCAGCCACACCGGGGTTGCGGGAGGGCCGAGCGGGGAGCTGTTTTTT	CASSHTGVAGGPSGELFF	TRBD2	-	TRBV4-3	TRBJ2-2
TGTGCCAGCAGCCACGGCTACGAGCAGTACTTC	CASSHGYEQYF	-	few	TRBV4-2	TRBJ2-7
TGTGCCAGCAGAAAGACATTCCCTTCAACTAATGAAAAACTGTTTTTT	CASRKTFPSTNEKLFF	-	-	TRBV2	TRBJ1-4
TGTGCCAGCAGTTTAGCTGGTCCGAGGGCCCAGTACTTC	CASSLAGPRAQYF	-	once	TRBV12-3/TRBV12-4	TRBJ2-5
TGCAGCGACCAGGAAAACTATGGCTACACCTTC	CSDQENYGYTF	-	-	TRBV29-1	TRBJ1-2
TGTGCCACCAGCAGAGAAACAGGGTCACTTGGAAACACCATATATTTT	CATSRETGSLGNTIYF	-	-	TRBV15	TRBJ1-3
TGTGCCAGCAGCCTACAGTGGAGCAATCAGCCCCAGCATTTT	CASSLQWSNQPQHF	-	-	TRBV28	TRBJ1-5
TGTGCCTGGGAGGGACAGGGGAATTCACCCCTCCACTTT	CAWEGQGNSPLHF	TRBD1	-	TRBV30	TRBJ1-6
TGTGCCAGCAGCCAAGGAGACACGGTCGGAGAGCAGTACTTC	CASSQGDTVGEQYF	-	-	TRBV3-1/TRBV3-2	TRBJ2-7
TGTGCCATCAGTGAGGGACAGGGGCTGAACACTGAAGCTTTCTTT	CAISEGQGLNTEAFF	TRBD1	-	TRBV10-3	TRBJ1-1
TGTGCCAGTAGTCCGAGGACAGGGTATTACACTGAAGCTTTCTTT	CASSPRTGYYTEAFF	TRBD1	-	TRBV19	TRBJ1-1
TGTGCCAGCAGTTTATCGACAGGTAGCACAGATACGCAGTATTTT	CASSLSTGSTDTQYF	-	-	TRBV27	TRBJ2-3
TGTGCCAGCAGCTTAAGCAGCCTAGCGGGAGGGACCCAGTACTTC	CASSLSSLAGGTQYF	TRBD2	few	TRBV7-9	TRBJ2-5
TGTGCCAGCTCACTATCGGAGGGGACTGAAGCTTTCTTT	CASSLSEGTEAFF	-	-	TRBV18	TRBJ1-1
TGTGCCCGCCGGAGGGAAACCTATGGCTACACCTTC	CARRRETYGYTF	-	-	TRBV30	TRBJ1-2
TGTGCCAGCAGTCCCAGGGGCGAGCAGTACTTC	CASSPRGEQYF	-	-	TRBV6-6	TRBJ2-7
TGTGCCAGCAGTTTGTGGCAACCTCTGGAGGGTGGCTACACCTTC	CASSLWQPLEGGYTF	-	-	TRBV28	TRBJ1-2
TGTGCCAGCAGTTTATTGGTGGTGTTTTCGGGACTAGCGAACACAGATACGCAGTATTTT	CASSLLVVFSGLANTDTQYF	TRBD2	-	TRBV28	TRBJ2-3
TGTGCCAGCAGCCACACCTCCGGGACTGAGACAATTGGCACTGAAGCTTTCTTT	CASSHTSGTETIGTEAFF	-	few	TRBV9	TRBJ1-1
TGTGCCAGCAGTTTACGGACAGGGCAAGAGACCCAGTACTTC	CASSLRTGQETQYF	TRBD1	once	TRBV28	TRBJ2-5
TGTGCCAGCAGCTTAGCCGGGAGTCAGCCCCAGCATTTT	CASSLAGSQPQHF	-	-	TRBV7-2	TRBJ1-5
TGTGCCAGCAGTTACGGGGCAAGTATCAGGGATGGCTACACCTTC	CASSYGASIRDGYTF	-	-	TRBV6-2/TRBV6-3	TRBJ1-2
TGTGCCAGCAGCGTAAACCCCTCGGGAGATGGCTACACCTTC	CASSVNPSGDGYTF	-	-	TRBV9	TRBJ1-2
TGTGCCAGCAGTCCCAGGACAGGGCTCACAGATACGCAGTATTTT	CASSPRTGLTDTQYF	TRBD1	-	TRBV25-1	TRBJ2-3
TGTGCCAGCAGCCAGGGACAGGGGCCTAGGGGAAAACTGTTTTTT	CASSQGQGPRGKLFF	TRBD1	-	TRBV14	TRBJ1-4
TGTGCCACCAGCGGCTGGACTAGCGGGAGGGCCGGTCCCGAGCAGTACTTC	CATSGWTSGRAGPEQYF	TRBD2	-	TRBV15	TRBJ2-7
TGTGCCAGCAGCTTAGAATTGGGGCGCGGGGAGCTGTTTTTT	CASSLELGRGELFF	-	-	TRBV7-8	TRBJ2-2
TGCGCCAGCAGCCAAGAAATGAGGGGGTCAGATACGCAGTATTTT	CASSQEMRGSDTQYF	-	-	TRBV4-3	TRBJ2-3
TGTGCCAGCAGCCAAAGCGGGGGAATTAGGCCCCAGCATTTT	CASSQSGGIRPQHF	-	-	TRBV3-1/TRBV3-2	TRBJ1-5
TGTGCCAGCTCCCGGGAGGGCAATCAGCCCCAGCATTTT	CASSREGNQPQHF	-	-	TRBV6-4	TRBJ1-5
TGCGCCAGCAGCTTACTAGCGGGGCGGTACAATGAGCAGTTCTTC	CASSLLAGRYNEQFF	TRBD2	-	TRBV5-1	TRBJ2-1
TGCGCCAGCAGCTTAACTCAGGGGGACGCTGAAGCTTTCTTT	CASSLTQGDAEAFF	TRBD1	-	TRBV5-1	TRBJ1-1
TGCGCCAGCAGCCCCGAGGAGGTTAGCGCTGAAGCTTTCTTT	CASSPEEVSAEAFF	-	-	TRBV5-1	TRBJ1-1
TGTGCCAGCAGTAGGACTAGCGGGGGAGGCGAGCAGTACTTC	CASSRTSGGGEQYF	TRBD2	-	TRBV6-5	TRBJ2-7
TGCAGCGTTGGACTAGCGGCGAACACCGGGGAGCTGTTTTTT	CSVGLAANTGELFF	TRBD2	-	TRBV29-1	TRBJ2-2
TGTGCCAGCAGCCCCCTCTCGAGCGGTCCCTACGAGCAGTACTTC	CASSPLSSGPYEQYF	-	-	TRBV7-6	TRBJ2-7
TGTGCCAGTAGTACCGCGGGAGCCACTAACTATGGCTACACCTTC	CASSTAGATNYGYTF	-	-	TRBV19	TRBJ1-2
TGTGCCAGCAGCTTAGTAACAGAATTACAAGAGACCCAGTACTTC	CASSLVTELQETQYF	-	-	TRBV5-6	TRBJ2-5
TGTGCCAGCAGCCTGACAGGGCCCACCGGGGAGCTGTTTTTT	CASSLTGPTGELFF	TRBD1	-	TRBV5-6	TRBJ2-2
TGCGCCAGCAGCTCCGAGGGGACAGAGTATGAAAAACTGTTTTTT	CASSSEGTEYEKLFF	TRBD1	once	TRBV5-1	TRBJ1-4
TGCGCCAGCAGCTTGGATCAGGGGATCTATGGCTACACCTTC	CASSLDQGIYGYTF	-	-	TRBV5-1	TRBJ1-2
TGCGCCAGCAGCGGGCGGGGGATCGCGAACAATGAGCAGTTCTTC	CASSGRGIANNEQFF	TRBD2	-	TRBV4-3	TRBJ2-1
TGTGCCAGCAGTACTCGACAGCCCCTGAACACTGAAGCTTTCTTT	CASSTRQPLNTEAFF	-	-	TRBV27	TRBJ1-1
TGTGCCAGCAGCTTATACATCGAGACCCAGTACTTC	CASSLYIETQYF	-	-	TRBV7-3	TRBJ2-5
TGTGCCAGCAGTTCAAATACGGACAGGGAAGGTACAGATACGCAGTATTTT	CASSSNTDREGTDTQYF	TRBD1	-	TRBV27	TRBJ2-3
TGCAGTGCTAGTAGAGGACAGGGCTCGTATAGCAATCAGCCCCAGCATTTT	CSASRGQGSYSNQPQHF	TRBD1	-	TRBV20-1	TRBJ1-5
TGTGCCAGCTCACCAAAAGGACAGGAATGGGGCTACACCTTC	CASSPKGQEWGYTF	TRBD1	-	TRBV18	TRBJ1-2
TGTGCCAGCAGTGAGGACAGAGGACTTAATTCACCCCTCCACTTT	CASSEDRGLNSPLHF	-	once	TRBV25-1	TRBJ1-6
TGTGCCAGCAGCCCTCGACCGGGACAGGGTGATTCACCCCTCCACTTT	CASSPRPGQGDSPLHF	TRBD1	-	TRBV7-6	TRBJ1-6
TGTGCCAGCAGTCTGACAGGGGGCGATCAGCCCCAGCATTTT	CASSLTGGDQPQHF	TRBD1	-	TRBV6-5	TRBJ1-5
TGTGCCATCAAAGAGACAGGGGCGGACACTGAAGCTTTCTTT	CAIKETGADTEAFF	TRBD1	-	TRBV10-3	TRBJ1-1